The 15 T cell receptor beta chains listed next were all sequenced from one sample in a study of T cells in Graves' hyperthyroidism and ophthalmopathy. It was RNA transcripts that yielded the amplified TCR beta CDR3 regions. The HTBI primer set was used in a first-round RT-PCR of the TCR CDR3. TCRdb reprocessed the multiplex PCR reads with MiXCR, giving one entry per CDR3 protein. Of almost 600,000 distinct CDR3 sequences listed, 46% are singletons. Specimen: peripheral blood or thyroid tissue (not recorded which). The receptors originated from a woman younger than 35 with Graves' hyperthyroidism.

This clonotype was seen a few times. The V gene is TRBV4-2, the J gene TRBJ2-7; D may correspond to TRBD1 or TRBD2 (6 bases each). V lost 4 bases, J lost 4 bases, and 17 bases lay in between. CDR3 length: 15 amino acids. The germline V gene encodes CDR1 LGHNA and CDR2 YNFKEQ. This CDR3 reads CASSPGPGAGYEQYF. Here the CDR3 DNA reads TGTGCCAGCAGCCCCGGGCCGGGGGCTGGTTACGAGCAGTACTTC.

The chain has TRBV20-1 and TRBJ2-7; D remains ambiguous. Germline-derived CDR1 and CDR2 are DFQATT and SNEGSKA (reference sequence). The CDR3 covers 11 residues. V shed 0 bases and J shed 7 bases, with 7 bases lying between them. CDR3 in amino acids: CSARDVGEQYF. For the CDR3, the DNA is TGCAGTGCTAGAGATGTCGGGGAGCAGTACTTC.

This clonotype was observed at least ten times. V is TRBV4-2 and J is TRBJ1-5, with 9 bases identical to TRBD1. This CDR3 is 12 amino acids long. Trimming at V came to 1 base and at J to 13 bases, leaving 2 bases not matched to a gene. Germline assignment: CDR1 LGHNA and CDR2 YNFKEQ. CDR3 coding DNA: TGTGCCAGCAGCCAAGGGACAGGGGCACAGCATTTT. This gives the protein CASSQGTGAQHF.

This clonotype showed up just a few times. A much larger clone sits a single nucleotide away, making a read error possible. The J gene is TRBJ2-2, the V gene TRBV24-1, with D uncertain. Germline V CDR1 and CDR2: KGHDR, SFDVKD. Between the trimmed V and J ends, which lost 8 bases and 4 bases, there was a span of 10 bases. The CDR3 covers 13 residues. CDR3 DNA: TGTGCCACCAATGCCTGGGGCACCGGGGAGCTGTTTTTT. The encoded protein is CATNAWGTGELFF.

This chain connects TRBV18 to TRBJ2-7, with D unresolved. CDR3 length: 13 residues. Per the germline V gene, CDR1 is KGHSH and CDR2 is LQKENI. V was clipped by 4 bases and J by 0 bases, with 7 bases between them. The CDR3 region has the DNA TGTGCCAGCTCACTCCACACCTCCTACGAGCAGTACTTC. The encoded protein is CASSLHTSYEQYF.

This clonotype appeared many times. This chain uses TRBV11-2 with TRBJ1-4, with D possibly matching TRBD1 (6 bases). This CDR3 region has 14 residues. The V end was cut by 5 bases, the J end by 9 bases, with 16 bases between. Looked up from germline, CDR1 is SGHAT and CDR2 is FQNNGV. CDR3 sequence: CASSQPRQAKKLFF. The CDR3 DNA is TGTGCCAGCAGCCAACCCAGACAGGCCAAAAAACTGTTTTTT.

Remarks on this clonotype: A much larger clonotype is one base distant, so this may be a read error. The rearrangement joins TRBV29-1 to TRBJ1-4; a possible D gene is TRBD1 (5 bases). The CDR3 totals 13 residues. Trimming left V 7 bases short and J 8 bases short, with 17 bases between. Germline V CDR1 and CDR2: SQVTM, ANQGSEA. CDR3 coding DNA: TGCAGCGCGGAGGACTCTAAGGGGGAAAAACTGTTTTTT. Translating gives CSAEDSKGEKLFF.

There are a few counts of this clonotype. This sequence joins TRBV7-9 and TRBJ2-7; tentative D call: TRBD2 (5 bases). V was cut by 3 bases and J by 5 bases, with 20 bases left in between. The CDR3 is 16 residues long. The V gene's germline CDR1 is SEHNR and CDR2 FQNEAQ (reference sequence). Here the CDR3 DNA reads TGTGCCAGCAGCTTTAGGGCGGCCGGACGGGAAAACGAGCAGTACTTC. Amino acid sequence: CASSFRAAGRENEQYF.

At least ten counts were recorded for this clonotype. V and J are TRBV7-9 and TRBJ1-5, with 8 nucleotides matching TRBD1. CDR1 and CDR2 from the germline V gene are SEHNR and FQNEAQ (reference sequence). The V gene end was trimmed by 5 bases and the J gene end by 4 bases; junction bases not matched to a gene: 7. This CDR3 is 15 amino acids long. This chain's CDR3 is CASSAPGQANQPQHF. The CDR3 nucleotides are TGTGCCAGCAGCGCCCCGGGACAGGCAAATCAGCCCCAGCATTTT. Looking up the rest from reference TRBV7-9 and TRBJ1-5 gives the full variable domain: DTGVSQNPRHKITKRGQNVTFRCDPISEHNRLYWYRQTLGQGPEFLTYFQNEAQLEKSRLLSDRFSAERPKGSFSTLEIQRTEQGDSAMYLCASSAPGQANQPQHFGDGTRLSIL.

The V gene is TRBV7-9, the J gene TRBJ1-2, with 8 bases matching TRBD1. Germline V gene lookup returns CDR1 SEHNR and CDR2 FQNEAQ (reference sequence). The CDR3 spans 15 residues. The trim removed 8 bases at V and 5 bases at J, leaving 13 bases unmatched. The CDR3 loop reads CASGRTGKLGYGYTF. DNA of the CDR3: TGTGCCAGCGGGCGGACAGGGAAGTTAGGTTATGGCTACACCTTC.

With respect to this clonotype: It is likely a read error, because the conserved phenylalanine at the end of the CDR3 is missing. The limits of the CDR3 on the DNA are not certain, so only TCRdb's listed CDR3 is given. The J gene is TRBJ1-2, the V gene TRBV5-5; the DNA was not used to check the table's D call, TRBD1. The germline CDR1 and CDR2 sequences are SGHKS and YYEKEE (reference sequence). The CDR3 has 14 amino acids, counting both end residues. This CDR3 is CASRNRGGDYGYTL.

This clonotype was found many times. Here the CDR3 DNA reads TGTGCCAGCAGTGAAGGGGGATGGGATCAGCCCCAGCATTTT. Translated: CASSEGGWDQPQHF. The rearrangement uses TRBV2 and TRBJ1-5, with unresolved D. This CDR3 is built from 14 residues. Between the trimmed V and J ends, which lost 1 base and 5 bases, there was a span of 9 bases. Germline V gives CDR1 SNHLY, CDR2 FYNNEI. Filled out from reference TRBV2 and TRBJ1-5, the complete variable domain reads EPEVTQTPSHQVTQMGQEVILRCVPISNHLYFYWYRQILGQKVEFLVSFYNNEISEKSEIFDDQFSVERPDGSNFTLKIRSTKLEDSAMYFCASSEGGWDQPQHFGDGTRLSIL.

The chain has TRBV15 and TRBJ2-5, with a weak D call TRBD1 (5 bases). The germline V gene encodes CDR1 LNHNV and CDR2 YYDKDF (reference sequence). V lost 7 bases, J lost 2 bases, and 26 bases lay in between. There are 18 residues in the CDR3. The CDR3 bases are TGTGCCACCACCCCAAGCAGGGATCTGATTACAGCACAAGAGACCCAGTACTTC. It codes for CATTPSRDLITAQETQYF.

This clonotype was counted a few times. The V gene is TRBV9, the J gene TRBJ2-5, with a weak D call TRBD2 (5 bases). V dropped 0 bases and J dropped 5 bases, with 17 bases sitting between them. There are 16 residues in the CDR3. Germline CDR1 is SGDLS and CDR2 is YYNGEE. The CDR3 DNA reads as TGTGCCAGCAGCGTAGGGGGAGAGACCGAGGGCGAGACCCAGTACTTC. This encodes CASSVGGETEGETQYF.

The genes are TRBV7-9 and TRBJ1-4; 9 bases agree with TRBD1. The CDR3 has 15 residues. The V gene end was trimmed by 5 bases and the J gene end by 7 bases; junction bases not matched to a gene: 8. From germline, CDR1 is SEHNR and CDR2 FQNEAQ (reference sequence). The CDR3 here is CASSLPGQGGEKLFF. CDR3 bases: TGTGCCAGCAGCCTGCCGGGACAGGGAGGTGAAAAACTGTTTTTT.